One TCR beta chain is described in this entry. The target antigen is unknown. The sample is drawn from a study of cytomegalovirus exposure and HLA in healthy donors. PCR involved 60 Vbeta and 13 Jbeta primers. TCRdb's copy holds only in-frame clones and misses some; the assay was immunoSEQ multiplex PCR. The sample holds approximately 140,000 clones, around 77% seen once. Germline V lookup: CDR1 SGHRS, CDR2 YFSETQ. The CDR3 totals 13 residues. The V and J ends lost 1 base and 5 bases, in that order; junction bases with no gene match: 2. Study-level results: When presence/absence was analysed, sequencing depth was taken to be roughly uniform across donors.

The origin of this receptor is a woman aged 55-69 years in good health and CMV-seronegative. The sample consisted of PBMCs. This chain links TRBV5-1 with TRBJ1-2; 7 bases are shared with TRBD1. The CDR3 nucleotides are TGCGCCAGCAGCTTGTCAGGGGGTTATGGCTACACCTTC. Translation: CASSLSGGYGYTF.